Here is one TCR beta chain with its context. Germline V gene data show CDR1 as MDHEN and CDR2 as SYDVKM. The CDR3 is 16 amino acids. The germline V and J ends were trimmed by 4 bases and 0 bases, with 10 bases remaining between them. Using immunoSEQ multiplex PCR, the repertoire was profiled, and TCRdb retains in-frame clones only, with some absent. The profile shows about 100,000 clones, approximately 82% of them singletons. This entry belongs to a study of blood T cell repertoires in COVID-19. V and J are TRBV28 and TRBJ2-6, with D possibly matching TRBD1 (5 bases). Sequencing was carried out using peripheral blood. This clonotype originated in a woman in her sixties or seventies with acute or convalescent COVID-19. The CDR3 DNA sequence: TGTGCCAGCAGTTCTCCGACAGCCTCTGGGGCCAACGTCCTGACTTTC. It yields the protein CASSSPTASGANVLTF. The variable domain in full, with the rest retrieved from reference TRBV28 and TRBJ2-6, is DVKVTQSSRYLVKRTGEKVFLECVQDMDHENMFWYRQDPGLGLRLIYFSYDVKMKEKGDIPEGYSVSREKKERFSLILESASTNQTSMYLCASSSPTASGANVLTFGAGSRLTVL.